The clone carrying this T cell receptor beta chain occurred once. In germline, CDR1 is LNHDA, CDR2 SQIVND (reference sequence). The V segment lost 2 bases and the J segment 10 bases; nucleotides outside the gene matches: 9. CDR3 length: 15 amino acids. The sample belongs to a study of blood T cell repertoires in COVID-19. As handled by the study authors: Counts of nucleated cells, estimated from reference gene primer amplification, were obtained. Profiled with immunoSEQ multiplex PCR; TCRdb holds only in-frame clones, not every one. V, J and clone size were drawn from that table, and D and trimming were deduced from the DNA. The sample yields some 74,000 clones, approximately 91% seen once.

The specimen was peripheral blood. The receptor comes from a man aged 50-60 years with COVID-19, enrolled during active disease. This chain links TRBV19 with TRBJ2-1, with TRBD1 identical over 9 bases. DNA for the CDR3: TGTGCCAGTAGTATAACCTGGACAGGGGTGGTAGAGCAGTTCTTC. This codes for CASSITWTGVVEQFF.